The present TCR beta chain was sequenced within a study of immune evolution from preneoplasia to lung adenocarcinoma. Here immunoSEQ multiplex PCR was the method, and the copy in TCRdb shows in-frame clones only, minus some. The sample records about 2,700 clones, roughly 88% being singletons. Concerning this clone: The target antigen is unknown.

General study points: Top clone frequencies peaked in normal lung, apparently declining through invasive adenocarcinoma.

H&E slides confirmed each diagnosis, reviewed by two pathologists independently. Nucleic acids came from premalignant or tumor cells enriched by macro-dissection. The sequence was collected from a person between 65 and 79 years old with lung adenocarcinoma. Sequencing input: FFPE atypical adenomatous hyperplasia tissue from the lung. Subset reported: atypical adenomatous hyperplasia (AAH), lung preneoplasia.

This CDR3 is CAWSWQGVEKLFF. In DNA, the CDR3 is TGTGCCTGGAGTTGGCAGGGGGTGGAAAAACTGTTTTTT. The chain joins TRBV30 to TRBJ1-4, with 7 bases identical to TRBD1. V lost 2 bases to trimming and J lost 8 bases; unmatched junction nucleotides: 5. The length of the CDR3 is 13 residues. Germline V CDR1 and CDR2: GTSNPN, SVGIG (reference sequence).